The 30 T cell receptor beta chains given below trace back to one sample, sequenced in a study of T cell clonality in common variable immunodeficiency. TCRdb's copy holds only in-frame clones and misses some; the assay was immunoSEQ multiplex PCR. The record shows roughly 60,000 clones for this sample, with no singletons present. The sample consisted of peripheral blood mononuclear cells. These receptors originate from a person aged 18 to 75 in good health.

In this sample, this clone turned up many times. CDR3 protein: CAWSVQDNEQFF. CDR3 bases read: TGTGCCTGGAGTGTACAAGACAATGAG. V gene TRBV30 combines with J gene TRBJ2-1; D unclear. Coverage ceases 3 residues before the CDR3 finishes, and the germline J gene fills in the end. The V gene's germline CDR1 is GTSNPN and CDR2 SVGIG (reference sequence). The CDR3 runs 12 residues. V was shortened by 0 bases and J by 5 bases, with 5 bases between the two germline ends.

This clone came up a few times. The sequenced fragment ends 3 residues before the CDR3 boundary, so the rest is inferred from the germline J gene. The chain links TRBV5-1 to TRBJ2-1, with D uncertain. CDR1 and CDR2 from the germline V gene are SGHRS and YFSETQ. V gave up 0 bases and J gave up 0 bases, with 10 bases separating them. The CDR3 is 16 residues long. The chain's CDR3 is CASSLASASSYNEQFF. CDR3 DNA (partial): TGCGCCAGCAGCTTGGCTTCAGCGAGCTCCTACAATGAG.

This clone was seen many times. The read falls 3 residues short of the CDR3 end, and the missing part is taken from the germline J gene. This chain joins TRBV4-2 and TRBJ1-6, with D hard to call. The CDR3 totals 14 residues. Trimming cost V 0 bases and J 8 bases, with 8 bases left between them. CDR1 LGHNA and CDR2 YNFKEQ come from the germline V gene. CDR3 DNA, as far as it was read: TGTGCCAGCAGCCAAGAGAAGGGTTATTCACCC. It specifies CASSQEKGYSP. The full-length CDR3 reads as CASSQEKGYSPLHF.

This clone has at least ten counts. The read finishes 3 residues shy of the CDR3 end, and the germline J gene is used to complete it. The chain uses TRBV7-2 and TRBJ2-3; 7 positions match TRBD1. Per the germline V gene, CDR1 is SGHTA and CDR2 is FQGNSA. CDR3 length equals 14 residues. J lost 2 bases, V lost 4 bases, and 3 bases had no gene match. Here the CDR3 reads CASSYRGPTDTQYF. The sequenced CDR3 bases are TGTGCCAGCAGCTACAGGGGCCCCACAGATACG.

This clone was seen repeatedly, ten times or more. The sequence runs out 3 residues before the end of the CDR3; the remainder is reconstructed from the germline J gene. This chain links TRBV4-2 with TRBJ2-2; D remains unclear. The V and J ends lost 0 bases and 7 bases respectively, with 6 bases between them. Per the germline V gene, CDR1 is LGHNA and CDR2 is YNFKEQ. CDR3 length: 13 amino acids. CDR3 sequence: CASSQDQNGELFF. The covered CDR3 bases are TGTGCCAGCAGCCAAGATCAAAACGGGGAG.

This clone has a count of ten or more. This CDR3 is CSARGSGVQRSPLHF. The CDR3 DNA, read in part, is TGCAGTGCTAGGGGGTCGGGGGTCCAGAGATCACCC. V gene TRBV20-1 combines with J gene TRBJ1-6, with a tentative D call TRBD1 (5 bases). From the germline J gene comes the end of the CDR3, since the read stops 3 residues before it. Germline values: CDR1 DFQATT, CDR2 SNEGSKA (reference sequence). The CDR3 is 15 amino acids. The ends were cut back, 3 bases at V and 10 bases at J, with 19 bases in the middle.

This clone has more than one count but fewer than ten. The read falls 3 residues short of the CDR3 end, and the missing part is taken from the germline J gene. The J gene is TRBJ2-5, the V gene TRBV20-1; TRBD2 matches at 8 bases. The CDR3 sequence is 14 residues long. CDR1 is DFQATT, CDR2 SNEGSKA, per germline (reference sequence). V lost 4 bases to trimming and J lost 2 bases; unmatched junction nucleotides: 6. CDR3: CSAIDREGQETQYF. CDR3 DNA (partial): TGCAGTGCTATAGATCGGGAGGGGCAAGAGACC.

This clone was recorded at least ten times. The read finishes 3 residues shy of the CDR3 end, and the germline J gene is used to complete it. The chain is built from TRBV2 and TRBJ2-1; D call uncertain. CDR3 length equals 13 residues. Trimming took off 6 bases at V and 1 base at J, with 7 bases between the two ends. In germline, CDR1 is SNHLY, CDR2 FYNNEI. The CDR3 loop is CASSQDSYNEQFF. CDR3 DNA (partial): TGTGCCAGCAGCCAGGATTCCTACAATGAG. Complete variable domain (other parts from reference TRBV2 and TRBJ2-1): EPEVTQTPSHQVTQMGQEVILRCVPISNHLYFYWYRQILGQKVEFLVSFYNNEISEKSEIFDDQFSVERPDGSNFTLKIRSTKLEDSAMYFCASSQDSYNEQFFGPGTRLTVL.

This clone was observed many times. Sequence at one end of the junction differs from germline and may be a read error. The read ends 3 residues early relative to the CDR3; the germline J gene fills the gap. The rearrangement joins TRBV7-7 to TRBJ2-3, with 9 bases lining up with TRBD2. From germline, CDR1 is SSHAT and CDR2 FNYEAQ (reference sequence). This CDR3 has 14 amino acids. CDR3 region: CASSPGLAADTQYF. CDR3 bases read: TGTGCTAGCAGCCCGGGACTAGCCGCAGATACG.

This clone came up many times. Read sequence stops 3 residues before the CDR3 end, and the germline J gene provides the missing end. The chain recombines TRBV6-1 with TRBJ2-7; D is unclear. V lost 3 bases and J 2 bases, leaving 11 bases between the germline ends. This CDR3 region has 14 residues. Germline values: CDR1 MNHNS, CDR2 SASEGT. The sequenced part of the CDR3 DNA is TGTGCCAGCAGTGAGGCCGAGTCCCCCTACGAG. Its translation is CASSEAESPYE. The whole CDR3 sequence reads CASSEAESPYEQYF.

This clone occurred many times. The CDR3 DNA, read in part, is TGTGCCAGCAGTTCAAGGCAATATTACGAG. Translated, it gives CASSSRQYYE. The entire CDR3 reads CASSSRQYYEQYF. The chain combines TRBV6-2 or TRBV6-3 with TRBJ2-7; D is undetermined. The observed sequence ends 3 residues before the CDR3 terminus, with the missing tail filled in from the germline J gene. Germline CDR1 is MNHEY and CDR2 is SVGEGT. This CDR3 comprises 13 residues. Trimming removed 4 bases at V and 4 bases at J, with 11 bases between.

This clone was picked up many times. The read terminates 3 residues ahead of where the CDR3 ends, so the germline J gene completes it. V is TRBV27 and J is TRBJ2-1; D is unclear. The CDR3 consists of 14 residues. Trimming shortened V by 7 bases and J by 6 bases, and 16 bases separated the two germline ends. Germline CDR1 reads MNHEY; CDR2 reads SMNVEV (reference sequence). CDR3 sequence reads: CASTQLFSGNEQFF. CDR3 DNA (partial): TGTGCCAGCACTCAACTCTTTTCGGGCAATGAG.

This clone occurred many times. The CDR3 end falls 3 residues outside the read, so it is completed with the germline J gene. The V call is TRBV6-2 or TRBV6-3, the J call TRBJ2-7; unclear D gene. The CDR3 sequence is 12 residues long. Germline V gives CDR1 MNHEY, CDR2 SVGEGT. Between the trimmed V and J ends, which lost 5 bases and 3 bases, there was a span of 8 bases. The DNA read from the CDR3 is TGTGCCAGCAGTCCGCGATTCTACGAG. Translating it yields CASSPRFYE. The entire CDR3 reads CASSPRFYEQYF.

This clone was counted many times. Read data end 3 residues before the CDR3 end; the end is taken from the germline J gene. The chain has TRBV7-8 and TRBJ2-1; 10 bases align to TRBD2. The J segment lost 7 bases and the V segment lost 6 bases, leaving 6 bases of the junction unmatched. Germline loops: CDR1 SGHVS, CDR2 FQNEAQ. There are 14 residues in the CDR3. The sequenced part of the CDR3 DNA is TGTGCCAGCAGATTAACTAGCGGGGCTAATGAG. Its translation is CASRLTSGANE. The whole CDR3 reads CASRLTSGANEQFF.

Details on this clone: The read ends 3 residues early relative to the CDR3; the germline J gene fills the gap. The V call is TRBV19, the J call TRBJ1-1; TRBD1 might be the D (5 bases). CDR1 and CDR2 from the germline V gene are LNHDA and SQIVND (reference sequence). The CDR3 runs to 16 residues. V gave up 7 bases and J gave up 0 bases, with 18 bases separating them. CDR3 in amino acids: CASTGSGLTLNTEAFF. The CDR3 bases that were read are TGTGCCAGTACTGGGTCAGGGCTCACCTTGAACACTGAA. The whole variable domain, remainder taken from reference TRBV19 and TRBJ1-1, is DGGITQSPKYLFRKEGQNVTLSCEQNLNHDAMYWYRQDPGQGLRLIYYSQIVNDFQKGDIAEGYSVSREKKESFPLTVTSAQKNPTAFYLCASTGSGLTLNTEAFFGQGTRLTVV.

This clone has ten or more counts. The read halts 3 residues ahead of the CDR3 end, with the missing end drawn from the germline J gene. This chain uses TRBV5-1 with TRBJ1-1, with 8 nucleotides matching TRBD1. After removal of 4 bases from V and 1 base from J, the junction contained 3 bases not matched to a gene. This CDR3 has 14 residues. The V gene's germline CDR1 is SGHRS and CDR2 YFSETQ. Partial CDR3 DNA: TGCGCCAGCAGCCTTGACAGGGGGAACACTGAA. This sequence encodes CASSLDRGNTE. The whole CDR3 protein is CASSLDRGNTEAFF.

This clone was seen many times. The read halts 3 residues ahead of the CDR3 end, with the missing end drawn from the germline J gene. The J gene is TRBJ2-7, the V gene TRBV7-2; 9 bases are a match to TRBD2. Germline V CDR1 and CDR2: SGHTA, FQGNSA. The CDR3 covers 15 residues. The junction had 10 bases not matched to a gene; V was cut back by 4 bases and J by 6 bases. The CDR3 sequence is CASSYLTSGSGEQYF. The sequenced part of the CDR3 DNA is TGTGCCAGCAGCTACCTGACTAGCGGCTCGGGCGAG.

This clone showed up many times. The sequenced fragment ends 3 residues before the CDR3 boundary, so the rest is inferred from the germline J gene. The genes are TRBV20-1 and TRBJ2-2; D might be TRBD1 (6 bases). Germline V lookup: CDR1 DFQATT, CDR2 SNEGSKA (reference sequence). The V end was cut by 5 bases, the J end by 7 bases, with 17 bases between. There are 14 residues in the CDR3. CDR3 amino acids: CSAEGVTMNGELFF. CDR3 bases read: TGCAGTGCTGAGGGGGTCACCATGAACGGGGAG.

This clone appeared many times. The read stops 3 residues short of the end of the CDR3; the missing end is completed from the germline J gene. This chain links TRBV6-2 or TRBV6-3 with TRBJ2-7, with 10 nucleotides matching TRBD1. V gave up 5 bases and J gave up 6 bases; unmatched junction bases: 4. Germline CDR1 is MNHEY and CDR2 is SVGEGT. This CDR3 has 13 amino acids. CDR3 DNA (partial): TGTGCCAGCAGTAGGGGACAGGGGTCCGAG. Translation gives CASSRGQGSE. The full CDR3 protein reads CASSRGQGSEQYF.

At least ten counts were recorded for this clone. The CDR3 spells CASSQTGPFQPQHF. The CDR3 DNA, read in part, is TGTGCCAGTAGCCAAACAGGGCCCTTCCAGCCC. The chain recombines TRBV19 with TRBJ1-5; maybe TRBD1 (6 bases). The read terminates 3 residues before the CDR3 end, so the remaining end is supplied by the germline J gene. V lost 6 bases to trimming and J lost 7 bases, with 16 bases between them. Germline assignment: CDR1 LNHDA and CDR2 SQIVND (reference sequence). The CDR3 totals 14 residues.

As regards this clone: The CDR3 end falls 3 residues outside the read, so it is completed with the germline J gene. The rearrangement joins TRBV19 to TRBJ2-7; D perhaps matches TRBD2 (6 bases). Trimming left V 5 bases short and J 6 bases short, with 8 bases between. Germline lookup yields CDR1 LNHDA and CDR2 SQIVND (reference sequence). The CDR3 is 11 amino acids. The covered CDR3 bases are TGTGCCAGTAGTGGGGGGTGCGAG. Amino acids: CASSGGCE. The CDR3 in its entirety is CASSGGCEQYF. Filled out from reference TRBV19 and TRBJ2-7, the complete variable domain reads DGGITQSPKYLFRKEGQNVTLSCEQNLNHDAMYWYRQDPGQGLRLIYYSQIVNDFQKGDIAEGYSVSREKKESFPLTVTSAQKNPTAFYLCASSGGCEQYFGPGTRLTVT.

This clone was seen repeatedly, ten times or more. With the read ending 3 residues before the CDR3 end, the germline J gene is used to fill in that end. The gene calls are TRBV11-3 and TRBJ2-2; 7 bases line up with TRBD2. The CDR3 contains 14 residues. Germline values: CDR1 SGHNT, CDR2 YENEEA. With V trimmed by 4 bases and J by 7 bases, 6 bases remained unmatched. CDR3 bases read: TGTGCCAGCAGCTCCGGACTAGTCGGCGGGGAG. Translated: CASSSGLVGGE. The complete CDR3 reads CASSSGLVGGELFF.

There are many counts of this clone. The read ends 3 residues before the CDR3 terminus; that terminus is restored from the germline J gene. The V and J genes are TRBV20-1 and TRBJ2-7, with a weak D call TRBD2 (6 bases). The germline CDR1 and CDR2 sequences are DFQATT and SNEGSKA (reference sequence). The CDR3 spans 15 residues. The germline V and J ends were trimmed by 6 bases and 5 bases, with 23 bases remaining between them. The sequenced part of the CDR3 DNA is TGCAGTGCCCTATTACGGGGTGGCGGGGAGGACGAG. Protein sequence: CSALLRGGGEDE. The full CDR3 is CSALLRGGGEDEQYF.

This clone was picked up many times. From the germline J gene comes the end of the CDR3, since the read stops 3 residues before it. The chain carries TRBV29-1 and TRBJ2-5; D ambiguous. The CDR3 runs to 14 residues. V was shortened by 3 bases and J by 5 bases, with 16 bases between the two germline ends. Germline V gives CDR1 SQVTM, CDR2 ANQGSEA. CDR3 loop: CSVDLRSGTETQYF. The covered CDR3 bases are TGCAGCGTTGATTTGCGGAGTGGTACGGAGACC.

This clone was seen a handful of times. CDR3 sequence reads: CASSDRSYTYEQYF. CDR3 DNA (partial): TGTGCCAGCAGTGATCGTTCGTATACCTACGAG. The rearrangement links TRBV2 to TRBJ2-7; no clear D gene. From the germline J gene comes the end of the CDR3, since the read stops 3 residues before it. V was cut by 3 bases and J by 2 bases, with 11 bases left in between. The CDR3 runs 14 residues. CDR1 is SNHLY, CDR2 FYNNEI, per germline. The variable domain in full, with the rest retrieved from reference TRBV2 and TRBJ2-7, is EPEVTQTPSHQVTQMGQEVILRCVPISNHLYFYWYRQILGQKVEFLVSFYNNEISEKSEIFDDQFSVERPDGSNFTLKIRSTKLEDSAMYFCASSDRSYTYEQYFGPGTRLTVT.

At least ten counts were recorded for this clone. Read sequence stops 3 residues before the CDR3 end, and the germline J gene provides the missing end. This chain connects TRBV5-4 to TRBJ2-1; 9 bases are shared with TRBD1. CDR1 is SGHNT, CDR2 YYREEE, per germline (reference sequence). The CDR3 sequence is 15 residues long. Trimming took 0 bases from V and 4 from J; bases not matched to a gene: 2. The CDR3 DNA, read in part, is TGTGCCAGCAGCTTGGCTGGGACAGGGTACAATGAG. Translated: CASSLAGTGYNE. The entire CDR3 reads CASSLAGTGYNEQFF.

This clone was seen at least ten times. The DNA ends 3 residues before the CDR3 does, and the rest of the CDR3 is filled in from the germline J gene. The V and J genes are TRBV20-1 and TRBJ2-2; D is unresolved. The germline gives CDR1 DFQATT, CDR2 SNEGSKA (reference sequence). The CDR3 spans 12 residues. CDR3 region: CSARTQVPQLFF. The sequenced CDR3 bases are TGCAGTGCTCGAACACAAGTCCCGCAG.

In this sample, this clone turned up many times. The part of the CDR3 DNA that was read is TGCGCCAGCAGCTTGGAGGGACTAGCGGGAGGGTACACAGATACG. Amino acids: CASSLEGLAGGYTDT. The whole CDR3 protein reads CASSLEGLAGGYTDTQYF. This rearrangement joins TRBV5-1 to TRBJ2-3; the match to TRBD2 covers 16 bases. The CDR3 is cut off 3 residues early in the read; its end comes from the germline J gene. The CDR3 runs 18 residues. Germline CDR1 reads SGHRS; CDR2 reads YFSETQ. V dropped 0 bases and J dropped 2; count of bases not matched to a gene: 3.

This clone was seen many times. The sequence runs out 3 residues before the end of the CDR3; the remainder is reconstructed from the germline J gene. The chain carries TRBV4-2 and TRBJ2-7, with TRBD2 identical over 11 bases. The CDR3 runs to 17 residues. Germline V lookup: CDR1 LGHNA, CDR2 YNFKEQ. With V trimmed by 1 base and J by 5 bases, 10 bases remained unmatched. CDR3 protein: CASSQGLAGPQEDEQYF. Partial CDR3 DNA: TGTGCCAGCAGCCAAGGACTAGCGGGACCCCAGGAGGACGAG.

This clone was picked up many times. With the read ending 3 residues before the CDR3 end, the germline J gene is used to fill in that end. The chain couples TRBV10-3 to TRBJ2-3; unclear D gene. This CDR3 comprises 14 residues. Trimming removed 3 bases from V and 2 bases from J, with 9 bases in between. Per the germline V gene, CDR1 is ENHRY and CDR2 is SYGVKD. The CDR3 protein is CAISDSRATDTQYF. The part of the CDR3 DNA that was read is TGTGCCATCAGTGATAGTAGGGCCACAGATACG.